Below are 4 T cell receptor beta chains sequenced from a single sample in a study of T cell repertoires in cytomegalovirus infection. For these TCRs, the target antigens are not known. TCRdb re-called the reads with MiXCR, one entry per CDR3 protein. This sample has approximately 50,000 distinct CDR3 sequences, with over 15% found just once. Sequencing was performed on CD8+ T cells from cultured PBMCs, taken from culture after CMV antigen stimulation. The receptor source for this set is a human donor in good health (CMV status not recorded). Some clones in this sample may be carry-over from other donors' samples.

The rearrangement uses TRBV7-2 and TRBJ2-7; TRBD1 matches at 10 bases. CDR1 is SGHTA, CDR2 FQGNSA, per germline. The trim removed 1 base at V and 3 bases at J, leaving 3 bases unmatched. The CDR3 spans 15 residues. This CDR3 is CASSLGDRGLYEQYF. CDR3 DNA sequence: TGTGCCAGCAGCTTAGGGGACAGGGGACTCTACGAGCAGTACTTC.

This clonotype has a handful of counts. The J gene is TRBJ2-2, the V gene TRBV7-2; D is ambiguous. Germline values: CDR1 SGHTA, CDR2 FQGNSA. CDR3 length equals 11 residues. V was pared by 9 bases and J by 5 bases, with 7 bases between. The CDR3 loop is CASYGTGELFF. The CDR3 DNA is TGTGCCAGTTACGGGACCGGGGAGCTGTTTTTT. The full variable domain, in which reference TRBV7-2 and TRBJ2-2 provide the parts outside the CDR3, is GAGVSQSPSNKVTEKGKDVELRCDPISGHTALYWYRQSLGQGLEFLIYFQGNSAPDKSGLPSDRFSAERTGGSVSTLTIQRTQQEDSAVYLCASYGTGELFFGEGSRLTVL.

This clonotype was found a few times. The chain employs TRBV6-2 or TRBV6-3 and TRBJ2-2; TRBD2 is a possible D gene (5 bases). The CDR3 runs to 16 residues. V lost 4 bases and J 1 base, leaving 13 bases between the germline ends. In germline, CDR1 is MNHEY, CDR2 SVGEGT. CDR3 sequence (DNA): TGTGCCAGCAGTTCGGCGGGTGACCAGAACACCGGGGAGCTGTTTTTT. It encodes CASSSAGDQNTGELFF.

This clonotype was observed a handful of times. CDR3: CAIKQGAGNTIYF. In DNA form, the CDR3 reads TGTGCCATCAAACAGGGGGCTGGAAACACCATATATTTT. This chain links TRBV10-3 with TRBJ1-3; 8 bases align to TRBD1. The CDR3 runs 13 residues. J gave up 2 bases and V 7 bases, and 1 base lay outside the gene matches. Germline V gene data show CDR1 as ENHRY and CDR2 as SYGVKD.